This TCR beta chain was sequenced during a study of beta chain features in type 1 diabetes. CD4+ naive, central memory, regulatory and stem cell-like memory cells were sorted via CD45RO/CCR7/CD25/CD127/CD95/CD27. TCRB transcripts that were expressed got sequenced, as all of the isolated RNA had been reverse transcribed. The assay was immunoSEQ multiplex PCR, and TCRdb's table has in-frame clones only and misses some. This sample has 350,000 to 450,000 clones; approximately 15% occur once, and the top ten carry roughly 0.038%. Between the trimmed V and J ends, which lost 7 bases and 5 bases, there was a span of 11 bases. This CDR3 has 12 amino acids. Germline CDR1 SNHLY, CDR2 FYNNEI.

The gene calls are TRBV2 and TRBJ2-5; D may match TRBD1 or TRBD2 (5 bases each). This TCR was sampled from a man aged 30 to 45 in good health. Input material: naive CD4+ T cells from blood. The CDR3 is CASKFEGETQYF. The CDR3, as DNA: TGTGCCAGCAAATTTGAGGGGGAGACCCAGTACTTC.